The clone carrying this T cell receptor (beta chain) was found many times. What it recognizes is unknown. The study included ophthalmopathy patients with Clinical Activity Score at least 3, NOSPECS grade at least 4 and duration under 3 months. This record belongs to a study of T cells in Graves' hyperthyroidism and ophthalmopathy. Whole-study context: At initial diagnosis, before any treatment had begun, peripheral blood was obtained. Whole-study findings and limits: Ophthalmopathy and stable hyperthyroidism were separated by a 13 V-J model. The majority of expanded thyroid clonotypes above 0.001 also appeared in blood.

The source material, RNA transcripts, was used to amplify TCR beta CDR3 regions. The TCR CDR3 first-round RT-PCR relied on the HTBI primer set. TCRdb re-analysed the multiplex PCR reads in MiXCR, keeping a single row per CDR3 protein. Of hundreds of thousands of distinct CDR3 sequences listed, around 22% were seen once; the top ten hold over 9%. The CDR3 sequence is 15 residues long. V dropped 8 bases and J dropped 1 base, with 17 bases sitting between them. The V call is TRBV12-3 or TRBV12-4, the J call TRBJ2-5, with a possible D match to TRBD2 (5 bases). The sequencing input was blood. The sequence came from a woman aged 30 to 39 with Graves' ophthalmopathy. CDR3 bases: TGTGCCAGCGGAAGCGCGGAGGAGCTCCAAGAGACCCAGTACTTC. It encodes CASGSAEELQETQYF.